This TCR beta chain was documented in a study of shared clonotypes between healthy human individuals. The CDR3 covers 15 residues. Germline values: CDR1 MNHNY, CDR2 SVGAGI (reference sequence). V shed 4 bases and J shed 7 bases, with 20 bases lying between them. Naive CD8 cells were CD45RO-negative, positively selected for CCR7, excluding terminally differentiated effector memory CD45RA+ cells. The assay was immunoSEQ multiplex PCR, and TCRdb's table has in-frame clones only and misses some. The sample carries 1.5 million to 2.5 million clones, about 95% recorded once. This clone was counted once. Specimen: naive CD8+ T cells sorted from blood. This TCR was recovered from a man younger than 35 in good health. The chain recombines TRBV6-6 with TRBJ2-7; maybe TRBD2 (6 bases). CDR3 nucleotides: TGTGCCAGCAGTTGGGGGGTGGAGGGAGCGGTAGAGCAGTACTTC. Translation gives CASSWGVEGAVEQYF.